This T cell receptor (beta chain) was documented in a study of OX40 agonist ivuxolimab in advanced cancers. Background on the study: From about 20 to 79 years was the age range, with a mean of around 54 years, and around 84% were male.

The method was immunoSEQ multiplex PCR; TCRdb's version includes in-frame clones alone and lacks a portion of them. The sample carries about 66,000 clones, roughly four fifths recorded once. Overall study results and limits: The CD4+ and CD8+ T cells in the blood had expanded clonally by week 6 at 0.1 to 3.0 mg/kg. Among the lowest peripheral clonal expansion occurred in 0.1-3.0 mg/kg partial responders. Expanded clones tended on average to be more numerous among CD8+ T cells than CD4+.

This CDR3 comprises 12 residues. V shed 0 bases and J shed 5 bases, with 5 bases lying between them. CDR1 and CDR2 from the germline V gene are SGHVS and FNYEAQ. As for this clone: Antigen specificity is unknown.

This receptor was identified in an adult with an advanced solid tumor such as melanoma, head and neck, liver or kidney cancer. The sample here was CD4+ or CD8+ T cells sorted from blood, taken in a trial of the OX40 agonist ivuxolimab. The chain is built from TRBV7-6 and TRBJ2-7; D not resolved. In nucleotides, the CDR3 is TGTGCCAGCAGCTTAGCCACGGACGAGCAGTACTTC. Its translation: CASSLATDEQYF.